Listed here are 23 T cell receptor beta chains from one sample, sequenced in a study of cytomegalovirus exposure and HLA in healthy donors. This PCR relied on a set of 60 Vbeta primers and 13 Jbeta primers. The repertoire was sequenced with immunoSEQ multiplex PCR; TCRdb's copy has only in-frame clones and lacks some. Of approximately 160,000 clones in the sample, about 85% were seen once. Sequencing used PBMCs. These receptors were obtained from a woman in her forties or fifties in good health and CMV-seropositive.

The V and J genes are TRBV29-1 and TRBJ2-1; TRBD1 agrees at 11 bases. CDR1 SQVTM and CDR2 ANQGSEA come from the germline V gene. The CDR3 totals 13 residues. The V segment lost 3 bases and the J segment 6 bases; nucleotides outside the gene matches: 1. CDR3 sequence: CSVDGTGGNEQFF. Written as DNA, the CDR3 is TGCAGCGTTGATGGGACAGGGGGCAATGAGCAGTTCTTC.

The chain is built from TRBV6-1 and TRBJ2-7, with 11 bases identical to TRBD2. CDR3 length: 14 residues. CDR1 is MNHNS and CDR2 is SASEGT in the germline V gene. Trimming cost V 5 bases and J 3 bases; bases outside gene matches: 3. The DNA for the CDR3 is TGTGCCAGCAGTTCCGGACTAGCGGGCTACGAGCAGTACTTC. Amino acid sequence: CASSSGLAGYEQYF.

J is TRBJ1-3 and V is TRBV10-3, with D uncertain. The V end lost 5 bases, the J end lost 0 bases, and 11 bases lay between the germline ends. CDR3 length: 15 residues. Germline values: CDR1 ENHRY, CDR2 SYGVKD. The CDR3 DNA sequence: TGTGCCATCAGTAAGGACGGGAGCTCTGGAAACACCATATATTTT. It is translated as CAISKDGSSGNTIYF.

The chain joins TRBV4-3 to TRBJ1-2; D ambiguous. The CDR3 has 16 amino acids. Germline lookup yields CDR1 LGHNA and CDR2 YSLEER. The V end was cut by 0 bases, the J end by 5 bases, with 16 bases between. CDR3 nucleotides: TGCGCCAGCAGCCAAGATTTCCCCTTGACTGGTTATGGCTACACCTTC. Protein: CASSQDFPLTGYGYTF.

This sequence joins TRBV28 and TRBJ2-7; possibly TRBD2 for D (5 bases). Between the trimmed V and J ends, which lost 2 bases and 0 bases, there was a span of 8 bases. CDR1 and CDR2 (germline): MDHEN, SYDVKM. The CDR3 has 14 amino acids. The CDR3 spells CASSLGGFSYEQYF. CDR3 bases: TGTGCCAGCAGTTTAGGAGGATTCTCCTACGAGCAGTACTTC. Based on the CDR3 plus reference TRBV28 and TRBJ2-7, the full variable domain is DVKVTQSSRYLVKRTGEKVFLECVQDMDHENMFWYRQDPGLGLRLIYFSYDVKMKEKGDIPEGYSVSREKKERFSLILESASTNQTSMYLCASSLGGFSYEQYFGPGTRLTVT.

The gene calls are TRBV7-2 and TRBJ1-3; TRBD1 might be the D (5 bases). V gave up 5 bases and J gave up 0 bases, with 14 bases separating them. Looked up from germline, CDR1 is SGHTA and CDR2 is FQGNSA. The CDR3 length is 16 residues. CDR3 DNA sequence: TGTGCCAGCAGCCTTACAGGCCCGAGCTCTGGAAACACCATATATTTT. This gives the protein CASSLTGPSSGNTIYF.

This chain joins TRBV5-6 and TRBJ1-1, with D perhaps TRBD1 (6 bases). V lost 4 bases to trimming and J lost 11 bases, with 24 bases between them. The germline V gene has CDR1 SGHDT and CDR2 YYEEEE. The CDR3 length is 15 residues. The CDR3 DNA reads TGTGCCAGCAGCAGACAGCAGGGGCCGGTAGGCGAGGCTTTCTTT. Translated: CASSRQQGPVGEAFF. The variable domain in full, completed from reference TRBV5-6 and TRBJ1-1, reads DAGVTQSPTHLIKTRGQQVTLRCSPKSGHDTVSWYQQALGQGPQFIFQYYEEEERQRGNFPDRFSGHQFPNYSSELNVNALLLGDSALYLCASSRQQGPVGEAFFGQGTRLTVV.

The chain is built from TRBV25-1 and TRBJ2-1; 12 bases match TRBD2. CDR1 and CDR2 from the germline V gene are MGHDK and SYGVNS. The CDR3 runs to 16 residues. J gave up 12 bases and V 8 bases, and 17 bases lay outside the gene matches. CDR3: CASRERTSGKGGGQFF. Written as DNA, the CDR3 is TGTGCCAGCCGGGAGAGGACTAGCGGGAAAGGAGGGGGGCAGTTCTTC. The full variable domain, in which reference TRBV25-1 and TRBJ2-1 provide the parts outside the CDR3, is EADIYQTPRYLVIGTGKKITLECSQTMGHDKMYWYQQDPGMELHLIHYSYGVNSTEKGDLSSESTVSRIRTEHFPLTLESARPSHTSQYLCASRERTSGKGGGQFFGPGTRLTVL.

V gene TRBV5-8 combines with J gene TRBJ2-1, with D unresolved. V was trimmed by 4 bases and J by 2 bases, leaving 10 bases between them. From germline, CDR1 is SGHTS and CDR2 YDEGEE. The CDR3 has 14 amino acids. The chain's CDR3 is CASSQGRAYNEQFF. In DNA form, the CDR3 reads TGTGCCAGCAGCCAAGGTCGGGCCTACAATGAGCAGTTCTTC. The variable domain in full, with the rest retrieved from reference TRBV5-8 and TRBJ2-1, is EAGVTQSPTHLIKTRGQQATLRCSPISGHTSVYWYQQALGLGLQFLLWYDEGEERNRGNFPPRFSGRQFPNYSSELNVNALELEDSALYLCASSQGRAYNEQFFGPGTRLTVL.

The rearrangement links TRBV4-2 to TRBJ2-4; the D gene is possibly TRBD1 (5 bases). The CDR3 is 15 residues long. Trimming cost V 1 base and J 6 bases, with 13 bases left between them. The germline V gene encodes CDR1 LGHNA and CDR2 YNFKEQ. CDR3: CASSQAWGFTNIQYF. The DNA of the CDR3 is TGTGCCAGCAGCCAAGCCTGGGGCTTCACAAACATTCAGTACTTC.

This clone was seen more than once but under ten times. This chain joins TRBV7-8 and TRBJ1-3; 7 bases are a match to TRBD1. The CDR3 spans 16 residues. V gave up 5 bases and J gave up 3 bases; unmatched junction bases: 10. Germline V CDR1 and CDR2: SGHVS, FQNEAQ. The CDR3 reads CASSTTTRGFGNTIYF. The DNA of the CDR3 is TGTGCCAGCAGCACCACCACCAGGGGGTTTGGAAACACCATATATTTT.

This clone was observed a handful of times. This chain joins TRBV6-5 and TRBJ1-1; weak D call: TRBD1 (5 bases). V shed 5 bases and J shed 8 bases, with 18 bases lying between them. The CDR3 sequence is 14 residues long. The germline V gene has CDR1 MNHEY and CDR2 SVGAGI. CDR3 sequence: CASSEEHWGLEAFF. In DNA, the CDR3 is TGTGCCAGCAGTGAGGAGCATTGGGGCCTCGAAGCTTTCTTT.

This chain links TRBV6-1 with TRBJ1-6, with D unclear. Trimming shortened V by 3 bases and J by 8 bases, and 8 bases separated the two germline ends. The V gene's germline CDR1 is MNHNS and CDR2 SASEGT. The CDR3 is 13 residues long. CDR3 amino acids: CASSDSRDSPLHF. CDR3 DNA sequence: TGTGCCAGCAGTGACTCCCGAGATTCACCCCTCCACTTT.

CDR3 region: CASRQPGSYEQYF. In DNA, the CDR3 is TGTGCCAGTAGGCAGCCGGGATCCTACGAGCAGTACTTC. The V call is TRBV19, the J call TRBJ2-7, with D possibly being TRBD2 (5 bases). V dropped 6 bases and J dropped 1 base, with 10 bases sitting between them. The CDR3 spans 13 residues. Germline CDR1 is LNHDA and CDR2 is SQIVND (reference sequence).

J is TRBJ2-5 and V is TRBV5-4, with 9 bases aligning to TRBD2. V shed 2 bases, J shed 3 bases, and the junction held 2 bases outside the gene matches. The CDR3 covers 14 residues. In germline, CDR1 is SGHNT, CDR2 YYREEE (reference sequence). CDR3: CASSFERGEETQYF. CDR3 DNA sequence: TGTGCCAGCAGCTTCGAGCGGGGGGAAGAGACCCAGTACTTC.

This clone was seen a handful of times. The rearrangement uses TRBV19 and TRBJ1-6; 10 bases agree with TRBD1. CDR3 length equals 16 residues. The V segment lost 7 bases and the J segment 8 bases; nucleotides outside the gene matches: 11. Germline CDR1 reads LNHDA; CDR2 reads SQIVND (reference sequence). The chain's CDR3 is CASTKATGTGDSPLHF. The CDR3 DNA reads TGTGCCAGTACAAAGGCGACCGGGACAGGGGATTCACCCCTCCACTTT. Drawing the rest from reference TRBV19 and TRBJ1-6, the complete variable domain is DGGITQSPKYLFRKEGQNVTLSCEQNLNHDAMYWYRQDPGQGLRLIYYSQIVNDFQKGDIAEGYSVSREKKESFPLTVTSAQKNPTAFYLCASTKATGTGDSPLHFGNGTRLTVT.

The J gene is TRBJ1-2, the V gene TRBV6-5; the D is unclear. The germline V and J ends were trimmed by 0 bases and 4 bases, with 9 bases remaining between them. Germline assignment: CDR1 MNHEY and CDR2 SVGAGI. The CDR3 totals 14 residues. The CDR3 reads CASSYSGKSYGYTF. In nucleotides, the CDR3 is TGTGCCAGCAGTTACTCGGGCAAGTCCTATGGCTACACCTTC.

The V gene is TRBV7-8, the J gene TRBJ2-7, with 7 bases lining up with TRBD2. The CDR3 covers 15 residues. J lost 4 bases, V lost 5 bases, and 11 bases had no gene match. CDR1 is SGHVS and CDR2 is FQNEAQ in the germline V gene. CDR3 region: CASSKGGARRYEQYF. CDR3 sequence (DNA): TGTGCCAGCAGCAAGGGAGGGGCCCGGAGGTACGAGCAGTACTTC.

The chain recombines TRBV4-1 with TRBJ2-3; 10 nucleotides line up with TRBD1. V trimming: 0 bases; J trimming: 11 bases; junction bases outside the gene matches: 11. CDR1 and CDR2 from the germline V gene are MGHRA and YSYEKL. The CDR3 loop spans 16 amino acids. CDR3 sequence reads: CASSQDRRQGAAGQYF. In DNA, the CDR3 is TGCGCCAGCAGCCAAGATCGAAGACAGGGGGCCGCTGGGCAGTATTTT.

The chain recombines TRBV27 with TRBJ2-1; 11 bases are shared with TRBD2. Germline CDR1 and CDR2: MNHEY and SMNVEV (reference sequence). The trim removed 6 bases at V and 7 bases at J, leaving 2 bases unmatched. This CDR3 contains 13 residues. The CDR3 reads CASRLAGDNEQFF. CDR3 bases: TGTGCCAGCAGACTAGCGGGGGATAATGAGCAGTTCTTC.

The chain has TRBV7-9 and TRBJ2-1; 10 bases align to TRBD1. CDR1 and CDR2 from the germline V gene are SEHNR and FQNEAQ (reference sequence). The CDR3 is made up of 14 amino acids. Unmatched junction bases numbered 5, after V lost 4 bases and J lost 8 bases. The CDR3 DNA follows: TGTGCCAGCAGCTCGTCGGGACAGGGGTATGAGCAGTTCTTC. This encodes CASSSSGQGYEQFF.

This chain connects TRBV30 to TRBJ2-5; D possibly corresponds to TRBD2 (6 bases). This CDR3 spans 15 amino acids. The germline V gene encodes CDR1 GTSNPN and CDR2 SVGIG (reference sequence). The V gene lost 4 bases and the J gene lost 1 base, with 16 bases spanning the gap. CDR3: CAWNPGVGPQETQYF. DNA of the CDR3: TGTGCCTGGAACCCGGGGGTAGGGCCCCAAGAGACCCAGTACTTC.

Here the CDR3 reads CAISGGGGTGGMQTQYF. In DNA, the CDR3 is TGTGCCATCAGTGGGGGGGGCGGGACAGGGGGCATGCAGACCCAGTACTTC. The chain uses TRBV10-3 and TRBJ2-5; 12 bases line up with TRBD1. Germline-derived CDR1 and CDR2 are ENHRY and SYGVKD. V trimming: 4 bases; J trimming: 6 bases; junction bases outside the gene matches: 12. The CDR3 contains 17 residues.